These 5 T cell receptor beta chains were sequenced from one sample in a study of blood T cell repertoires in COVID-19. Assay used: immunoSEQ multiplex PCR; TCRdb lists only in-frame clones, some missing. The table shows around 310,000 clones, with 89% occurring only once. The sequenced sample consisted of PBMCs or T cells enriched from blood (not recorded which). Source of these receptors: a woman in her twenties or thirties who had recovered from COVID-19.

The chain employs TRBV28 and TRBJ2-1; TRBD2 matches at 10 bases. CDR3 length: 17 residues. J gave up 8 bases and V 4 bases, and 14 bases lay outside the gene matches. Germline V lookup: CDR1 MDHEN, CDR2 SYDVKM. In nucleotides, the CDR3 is TGTGCCAGCAGTTCCTACCTCAGCGGGAGGGCCATATATGAGCAGTTCTTC. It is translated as CASSSYLSGRAIYEQFF.

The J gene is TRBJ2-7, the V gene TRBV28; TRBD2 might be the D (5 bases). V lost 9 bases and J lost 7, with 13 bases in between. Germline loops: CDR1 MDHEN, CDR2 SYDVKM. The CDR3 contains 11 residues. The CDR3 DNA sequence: TGTGCCAGTCTGAGAACGGGGGAGCAGTACTTC. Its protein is CASLRTGEQYF.

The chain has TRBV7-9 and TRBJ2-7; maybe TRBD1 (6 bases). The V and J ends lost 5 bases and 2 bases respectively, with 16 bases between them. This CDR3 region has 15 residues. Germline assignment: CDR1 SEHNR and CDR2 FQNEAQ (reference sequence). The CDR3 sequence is CASSPTGQKTYEQYF. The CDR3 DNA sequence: TGTGCCAGCAGCCCGACGGGACAAAAAACCTACGAGCAGTACTTC.

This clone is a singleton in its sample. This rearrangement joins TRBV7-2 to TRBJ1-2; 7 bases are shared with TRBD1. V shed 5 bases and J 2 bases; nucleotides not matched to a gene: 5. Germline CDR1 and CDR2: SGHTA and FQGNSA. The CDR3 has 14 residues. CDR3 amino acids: CASSPTTGNYGYTF. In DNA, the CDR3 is TGTGCCAGCAGCCCAACGACAGGGAACTATGGCTACACCTTC.

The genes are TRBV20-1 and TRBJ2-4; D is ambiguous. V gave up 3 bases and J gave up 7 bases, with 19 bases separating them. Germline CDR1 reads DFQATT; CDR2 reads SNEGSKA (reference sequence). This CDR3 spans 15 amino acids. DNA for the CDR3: TGCAGTGCTAGTTTGATCCAGGCCCCTGGGAACATTCAGTACTTC. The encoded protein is CSASLIQAPGNIQYF.